These 27 T cell receptor beta chains were all obtained from the same sample, sequenced in a study of blood T cell repertoires in COVID-19. Sequenced by immunoSEQ multiplex PCR; TCRdb stores in-frame clones only, minus some. The sample has 330,000 or so clones; about nine tenths are singletons. Material: peripheral blood. Receptors were obtained from a man under 40 with COVID-19, enrolled during active disease.

In this sample, this clone turned up many times. This chain links TRBV7-2 with TRBJ1-5; no firm D call. The CDR3 has 15 amino acids. V was pared by 2 bases and J by 0 bases, with 8 bases between. From germline, CDR1 is SGHTA and CDR2 FQGNSA. CDR3 bases: TGTGCCAGCAGCTTATATGGCAGTAGCAATCAGCCCCAGCATTTT. Translation: CASSLYGSSNQPQHF. Complete variable domain (other parts from reference TRBV7-2 and TRBJ1-5): GAGVSQSPSNKVTEKGKDVELRCDPISGHTALYWYRQSLGQGLEFLIYFQGNSAPDKSGLPSDRFSAERTGGSVSTLTIQRTQQEDSAVYLCASSLYGSSNQPQHFGDGTRLSIL.

This clone occurred a few times. V and J are TRBV18 and TRBJ1-2, with a possible D match to TRBD1 (5 bases). The V gene's germline CDR1 is KGHSH and CDR2 LQKENI. V lost 5 bases, J lost 8 bases, and 15 bases lay in between. The CDR3 runs 13 residues. The DNA for the CDR3 is TGTGCCAGCTCAGGCGGCGACAGAGAGGGCTACACCTTC. The encoded protein is CASSGGDREGYTF.

V and J are TRBV19 and TRBJ2-3; possible D gene TRBD2, 7 bases. The CDR3 runs 16 residues. Trimming pared 7 bases from V and 2 bases from J, leaving 19 bases between. CDR1 is LNHDA and CDR2 is SQIVND in the germline V gene (reference sequence). CDR3 region: CASTHLGGGTTDTQYF. CDR3 DNA sequence: TGTGCCAGTACCCACTTAGGGGGGGGTACCACAGATACGCAGTATTTT.

The V call is TRBV7-9, the J call TRBJ2-7, with TRBD2 matching 8 bases. Losses at the gene ends were 1 base for V and 0 bases for J; bases not matched to a gene: 5. CDR1 and CDR2 from the germline V gene are SEHNR and FQNEAQ (reference sequence). The CDR3 covers 16 residues. The chain's CDR3 is CASSLDSSGASYEQYF. The CDR3, as DNA: TGTGCCAGCAGCTTAGATAGTAGCGGGGCCTCCTACGAGCAGTACTTC.

This clone came up a few times. The chain uses TRBV2 and TRBJ2-7, with a possible D match to TRBD1 (6 bases). The CDR3 contains 14 residues. V lost 4 bases and J lost 3, with 13 bases in between. Germline-derived CDR1 and CDR2 are SNHLY and FYNNEI. The CDR3 reads CASSGRRGGYEQYF. Here the CDR3 DNA reads TGTGCCAGCAGTGGTCGGAGAGGGGGCTACGAGCAGTACTTC.

The table lists this clone with a count of one. The rearrangement joins TRBV5-5 to TRBJ2-3, with TRBD1 identical over 12 bases. The trim removed 5 bases at V and 1 base at J, leaving 2 bases unmatched. This CDR3 comprises 15 residues. The germline V gene encodes CDR1 SGHKS and CDR2 YYEKEE (reference sequence). The CDR3 loop reads CASRGTGGRTDTQYF. CDR3 coding DNA: TGTGCCAGCAGGGGGACAGGGGGCCGCACAGATACGCAGTATTTT.

This clone showed up just once. The CDR3 loop is CASSADRGRRGNTIYF. The CDR3 bases are TGTGCCAGCAGCGCGGACAGGGGGCGAAGGGGAAACACCATATATTTT. This chain links TRBV9 with TRBJ1-3, with 11 nucleotides matching TRBD1. The CDR3 is 16 residues long. With V trimmed by 3 bases and J by 4 bases, 6 bases remained unmatched. The germline V gene has CDR1 SGDLS and CDR2 YYNGEE.

The rearrangement uses TRBV6-5 and TRBJ1-4, with 7 bases aligning to TRBD1. The V gene's germline CDR1 is MNHEY and CDR2 SVGAGI. This CDR3 is 14 amino acids long. J was trimmed by 0 bases and V by 8 bases; bases with no gene match: 3. In nucleotides, the CDR3 is TGTGCCAGCGGGGGGACAGCAACTAATGAAAAACTGTTTTTT. This codes for CASGGTATNEKLFF.

The rearrangement uses TRBV4-1 and TRBJ2-1; TRBD1 matches 11 bases. The CDR3 is 14 amino acids. Trimming at V came to 0 bases and at J to 14 bases, leaving 6 bases not matched to a gene. Germline V gene lookup returns CDR1 MGHRA and CDR2 YSYEKL. Here the CDR3 reads CASSQDGGTGGEFF. CDR3 nucleotides: TGCGCCAGCAGCCAAGATGGGGGGACAGGGGGTGAGTTCTTC.

The chain joins TRBV2 to TRBJ1-1; D not resolved. CDR1 and CDR2 from the germline V gene are SNHLY and FYNNEI. CDR3 length equals 13 residues. V was clipped by 6 bases and J by 0 bases, with 8 bases between them. The CDR3 loop reads CASRRFMNTEAFF. The CDR3 DNA is TGTGCCAGCAGACGGTTCATGAACACTGAAGCTTTCTTT.

The CDR3 here is CASSLTGSLYNEQFF. CDR3 DNA sequence: TGTGCCAGCAGTTTGACAGGATCCCTCTACAATGAGCAGTTCTTC. The J gene is TRBJ2-1, the V gene TRBV27; D perhaps matches TRBD1 (6 bases). V shed 3 bases and J shed 3 bases, with 12 bases lying between them. This CDR3 contains 15 residues. Germline V gene lookup returns CDR1 MNHEY and CDR2 SMNVEV (reference sequence).

The CDR3 coding sequence is TGTGCCAGCAGCCGGGACAGGGTCGAAAAACTGTTTTTT. This codes for CASSRDRVEKLFF. The chain carries TRBV7-9 and TRBJ1-4; TRBD1 matches 9 bases. The CDR3 contains 13 residues. Germline loops: CDR1 SEHNR, CDR2 FQNEAQ (reference sequence). Trimming cost V 5 bases and J 8 bases; bases outside gene matches: 3.

The chain combines TRBV7-9 with TRBJ2-5, with TRBD1 matching over 9 bases. Germline assignment: CDR1 SEHNR and CDR2 FQNEAQ (reference sequence). The ends lost 1 base at V and 5 bases at J; junction bases unmatched: 8. The CDR3 extends over 16 amino acids. The CDR3 is CASSLEGQGLRETQYF. Written as DNA, the CDR3 is TGTGCCAGCAGCTTAGAGGGACAGGGCCTCAGGGAGACCCAGTACTTC.

The rearrangement uses TRBV9 and TRBJ2-1; 9 bases map to TRBD2. Germline values: CDR1 SGDLS, CDR2 YYNGEE. This CDR3 region has 16 residues. V dropped 2 bases and J dropped 8; count of bases not matched to a gene: 11. The CDR3 coding sequence is TGTGCCAGCAGCGTCGGCGGGAGGGCCTCTGGGGATGAGCAGTTCTTC. Amino acid sequence: CASSVGGRASGDEQFF.

This chain links TRBV12-3 or TRBV12-4 with TRBJ1-1; 7 bases fit TRBD1. The V and J ends lost 3 bases and 5 bases, in that order; junction bases with no gene match: 3. This CDR3 has 13 amino acids. CDR3 sequence (DNA): TGTGCCAGCAGTTTTGGCAGGGGGACTGAAGCTTTCTTT. Its translation is CASSFGRGTEAFF.

The V gene is TRBV15, the J gene TRBJ2-1; 11 bases are shared with TRBD2. The CDR3 has 16 amino acids. The junction had 8 bases not matched to a gene; V was cut back by 2 bases and J by 8 bases. The germline V gene encodes CDR1 LNHNV and CDR2 YYDKDF (reference sequence). The CDR3 DNA is TGTGCCACCAGCAGACGTATAGCGGGAGGGCCGGATGAGCAGTTCTTC. This encodes CATSRRIAGGPDEQFF. Complete variable domain (other parts from reference TRBV15 and TRBJ2-1): DAMVIQNPRYQVTQFGKPVTLSCSQTLNHNVMYWYQQKSSQAPKLLFHYYDKDFNNEADTPDNFQSRRPNTSFCFLDIRSPGLGDTAMYLCATSRRIAGGPDEQFFGPGTRLTVL.

The chain has TRBV19 and TRBJ2-1; TRBD2 agrees at 13 bases. The V gene's germline CDR1 is LNHDA and CDR2 SQIVND (reference sequence). The CDR3 length is 16 residues. V gave up 5 bases and J gave up 2 bases; unmatched junction bases: 3. DNA of the CDR3: TGTGCCAGTAGTGAAACTAGCGGGAGGGCCTACAATGAGCAGTTCTTC. Its protein product is CASSETSGRAYNEQFF.

The rearrangement links TRBV10-3 to TRBJ1-2; weak D call: TRBD1 (6 bases). The germline V and J ends were trimmed by 0 bases and 8 bases, with 10 bases remaining between them. CDR1 and CDR2 (germline): ENHRY, SYGVKD. The CDR3 length is 13 residues. The CDR3 sequence: CAISESGARGYTF. The CDR3 DNA is TGTGCCATCAGTGAGTCGGGGGCGCGGGGCTACACCTTC.

The gene calls are TRBV6-5 and TRBJ1-1; D perhaps matches TRBD1 (6 bases). Germline assignment: CDR1 MNHEY and CDR2 SVGAGI. The V gene lost 5 bases and the J gene lost 0 bases, with 10 bases spanning the gap. This CDR3 has 14 amino acids. This CDR3 reads CASSQDSLNTEAFF. The CDR3 DNA reads as TGTGCCAGCAGTCAGGACAGTCTGAACACTGAAGCTTTCTTT.

The chain links TRBV11-3 to TRBJ2-1, with D perhaps matching TRBD1 (6 bases). In germline, CDR1 is SGHNT, CDR2 YENEEA. The CDR3 totals 13 residues. V was shortened by 4 bases and J by 7 bases, with 11 bases between the two germline ends. The CDR3 is CASSSYGQNEQFF. As DNA, the CDR3 is TGTGCCAGCAGCTCTTACGGACAGAATGAGCAGTTCTTC.

The V gene is TRBV6-2 or TRBV6-3, the J gene TRBJ2-7; TRBD1 matches at 7 bases. J lost 3 bases, V lost 2 bases, and 4 bases had no gene match. The CDR3 spans 14 residues. Germline CDR1 MNHEY, CDR2 SVGEGT. The CDR3 protein is CASSYRDRFYEQYF. In nucleotides, the CDR3 is TGTGCCAGCAGTTACCGGGACAGATTCTACGAGCAGTACTTC.

The chain carries TRBV28 and TRBJ1-2, with TRBD1 matching over 7 bases. The CDR3 is made up of 14 amino acids. V was clipped by 5 bases and J by 2 bases; unmatched bases: 5. Germline CDR1 and CDR2: MDHEN and SYDVKM. The CDR3 sequence: CASSDDRANYGYTF. CDR3 nucleotides: TGTGCCAGCAGTGACGACAGGGCCAACTATGGCTACACCTTC.

V is TRBV6-5 and J is TRBJ2-7, with D possibly being TRBD1 (6 bases). The V and J ends lost 6 bases and 2 bases respectively, with 11 bases between them. The CDR3 sequence is 13 residues long. Germline CDR1 and CDR2: MNHEY and SVGAGI. As DNA, the CDR3 is TGTGCCAGCAGCCGAGGACAGCCCTACGAGCAGTACTTC. Translated: CASSRGQPYEQYF.

V and J are TRBV27 and TRBJ2-5; TRBD1 agrees at 11 bases. Trimming took 2 bases from V and 4 from J; bases not matched to a gene: 6. The length of the CDR3 is 16 residues. Germline lookup yields CDR1 MNHEY and CDR2 SMNVEV (reference sequence). The CDR3 loop reads CASSLSGQGAGETQYF. DNA of the CDR3: TGTGCCAGCAGTTTAAGCGGACAGGGGGCGGGAGAGACCCAGTACTTC.

The chain has TRBV6-2 or TRBV6-3 and TRBJ2-7, with 9 bases identical to TRBD1. V lost 3 bases to trimming and J lost 2 bases; unmatched junction nucleotides: 8. Germline CDR1 reads MNHEY; CDR2 reads SVGEGT. The CDR3 spans 16 residues. The CDR3 DNA follows: TGTGCCAGCAGTTATCGGGAGACAGGGGGAACCTACGAGCAGTACTTC. Its translation is CASSYRETGGTYEQYF.

CDR3 region: CASSSLVGTKKTYEQYF. For the CDR3, the DNA is TGTGCCAGCAGCTCATTAGTCGGGACTAAAAAAACCTACGAGCAGTACTTC. V usage is TRBV11-2 and J usage is TRBJ2-7, with TRBD2 matching 7 bases. CDR3 size: 17 residues. Per the germline V gene, CDR1 is SGHAT and CDR2 is FQNNGV. V was pared by 4 bases and J by 2 bases, with 14 bases of the junction left unmatched. Filled out from reference TRBV11-2 and TRBJ2-7, the complete variable domain reads EAGVAQSPRYKIIEKRQSVAFWCNPISGHATLYWYQQILGQGPKLLIQFQNNGVVDDSQLPKDRFSAERLKGVDSTLKIQPAKLEDSAVYLCASSSLVGTKKTYEQYFGPGTRLTVT.

The chain joins TRBV28 to TRBJ2-7; 10 bases align to TRBD2. The CDR3 spans 15 residues. Trimming took 6 bases from V and 2 from J; bases not matched to a gene: 7. The germline gives CDR1 MDHEN, CDR2 SYDVKM. The CDR3 loop is CASSASSGRAYEQYF. The CDR3 region has the DNA TGTGCCAGCAGCGCATCTAGCGGGAGAGCCTACGAGCAGTACTTC.